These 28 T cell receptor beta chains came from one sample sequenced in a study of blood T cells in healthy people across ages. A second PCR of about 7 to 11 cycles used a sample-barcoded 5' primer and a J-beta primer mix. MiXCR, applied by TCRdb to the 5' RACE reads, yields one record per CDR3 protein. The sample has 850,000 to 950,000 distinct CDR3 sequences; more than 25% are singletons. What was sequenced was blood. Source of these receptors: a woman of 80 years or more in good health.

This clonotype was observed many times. The CDR3 spells CASSATGSQGEQYF. The CDR3 coding sequence is TGTGCCAGCAGCGCGACAGGGTCCCAGGGCGAGCAGTACTTC. V is TRBV7-2 and J is TRBJ2-7, with 7 bases fitting TRBD1. V lost 5 bases to trimming and J lost 6 bases; unmatched junction nucleotides: 10. Germline CDR1 is SGHTA and CDR2 is FQGNSA. This CDR3 region has 14 residues.

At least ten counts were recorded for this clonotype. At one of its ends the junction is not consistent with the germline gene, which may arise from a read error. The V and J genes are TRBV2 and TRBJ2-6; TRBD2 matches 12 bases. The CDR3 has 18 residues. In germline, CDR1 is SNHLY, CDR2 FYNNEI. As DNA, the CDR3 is TGTGCCTGCAGCTACGGACTAGCGGGGATCTCTGGGGCCAACGTCCTGACTTTC. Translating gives CACSYGLAGISGANVLTF. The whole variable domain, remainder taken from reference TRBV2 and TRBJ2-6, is EPEVTQTPSHQVTQMGQEVILRCVPISNHLYFYWYRQILGQKVEFLVSFYNNEISEKSEIFDDQFSVERPDGSNFTLKIRSTKLEDSAMYFCACSYGLAGISGANVLTFGAGSRLTVL.

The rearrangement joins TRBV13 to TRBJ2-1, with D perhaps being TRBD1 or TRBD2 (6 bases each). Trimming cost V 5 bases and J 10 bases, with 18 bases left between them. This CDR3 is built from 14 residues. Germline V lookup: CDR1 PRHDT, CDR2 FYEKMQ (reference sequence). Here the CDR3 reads CASSPGEVRSEQFF. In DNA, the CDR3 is TGTGCCAGCAGCCCAGGGGAGGTTAGGAGCGAGCAGTTCTTC.

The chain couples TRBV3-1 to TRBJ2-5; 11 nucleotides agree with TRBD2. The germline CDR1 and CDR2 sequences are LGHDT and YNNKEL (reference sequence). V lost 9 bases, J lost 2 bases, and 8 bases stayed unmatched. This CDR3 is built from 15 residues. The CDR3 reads CARPPGLAEQETQYF. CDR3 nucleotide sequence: TGTGCCAGGCCGCCGGGACTAGCGGAACAAGAGACCCAGTACTTC.

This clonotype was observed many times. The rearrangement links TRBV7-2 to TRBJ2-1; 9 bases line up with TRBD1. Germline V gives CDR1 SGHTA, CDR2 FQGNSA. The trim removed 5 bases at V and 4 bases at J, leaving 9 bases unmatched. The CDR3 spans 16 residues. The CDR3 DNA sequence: TGTGCCAGCAGCCTCTCTTGGGACAGGGAATACAATGAGCAGTTCTTC. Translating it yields CASSLSWDREYNEQFF.

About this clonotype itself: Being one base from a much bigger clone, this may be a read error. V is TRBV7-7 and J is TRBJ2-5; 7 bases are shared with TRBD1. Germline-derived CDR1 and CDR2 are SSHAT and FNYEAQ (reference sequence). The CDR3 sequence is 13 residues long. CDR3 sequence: CASSRLQGNEQYF. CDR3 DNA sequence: TGTGCTAGCAGCCGACTACAGGGGAATGAGCAGTACTTC.

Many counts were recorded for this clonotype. CDR3 sequence (DNA): TGTGCCAGCAGCGAAACAACATTTAGCAATCAGCCCCAGCATTTT. This codes for CASSETTFSNQPQHF. The chain employs TRBV5-5 and TRBJ1-5; no clear D. The CDR3 runs 15 residues. From germline, CDR1 is SGHKS and CDR2 YYEKEE (reference sequence). Trimming left V 4 bases short and J 0 bases short, with 11 bases between.

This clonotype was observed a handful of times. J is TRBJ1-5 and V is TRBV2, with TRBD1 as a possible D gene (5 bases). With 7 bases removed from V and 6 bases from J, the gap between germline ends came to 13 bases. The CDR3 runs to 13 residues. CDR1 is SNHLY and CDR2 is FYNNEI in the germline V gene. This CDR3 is CASKAGRGQPQHF. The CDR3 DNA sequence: TGTGCCAGCAAGGCAGGGAGGGGTCAGCCCCAGCATTTT.

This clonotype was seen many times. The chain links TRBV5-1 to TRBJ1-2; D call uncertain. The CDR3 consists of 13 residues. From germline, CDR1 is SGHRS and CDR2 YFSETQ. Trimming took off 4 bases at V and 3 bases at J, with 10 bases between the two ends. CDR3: CASSLDIYYGYTF. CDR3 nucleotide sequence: TGCGCCAGCAGCCTCGACATTTACTATGGCTACACCTTC.

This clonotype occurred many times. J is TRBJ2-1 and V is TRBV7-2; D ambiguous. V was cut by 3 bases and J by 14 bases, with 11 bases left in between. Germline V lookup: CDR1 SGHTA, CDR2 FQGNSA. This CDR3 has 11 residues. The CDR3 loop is CASSLGQVEFF. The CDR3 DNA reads TGTGCCAGCAGCTTGGGTCAGGTGGAGTTCTTC.

The CDR3: CSARGREFAYEQYF. CDR3 coding DNA: TGCAGTGCTAGGGGGCGGGAGTTCGCCTACGAGCAGTACTTC. This rearrangement joins TRBV20-1 to TRBJ2-7; 7 bases line up with TRBD2. The CDR3 is made up of 14 amino acids. The ends lost 3 bases at V and 2 bases at J; junction bases unmatched: 7. Germline CDR1 and CDR2: DFQATT and SNEGSKA (reference sequence).

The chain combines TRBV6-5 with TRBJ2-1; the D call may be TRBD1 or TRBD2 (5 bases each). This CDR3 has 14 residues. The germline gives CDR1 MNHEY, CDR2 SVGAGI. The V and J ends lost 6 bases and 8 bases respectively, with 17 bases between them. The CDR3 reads CASSQVARGDEQFF. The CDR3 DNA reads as TGTGCCAGCAGCCAGGTAGCGAGAGGGGATGAGCAGTTCTTC.

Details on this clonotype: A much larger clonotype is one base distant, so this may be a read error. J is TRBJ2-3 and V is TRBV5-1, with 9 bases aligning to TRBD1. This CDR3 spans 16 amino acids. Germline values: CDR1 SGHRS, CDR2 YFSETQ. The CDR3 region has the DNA TGCGCCAACAGCTCCTATGGGACAGGGTTCACAGATACGCAGTATTTT. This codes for CANSSYGTGFTDTQYF.

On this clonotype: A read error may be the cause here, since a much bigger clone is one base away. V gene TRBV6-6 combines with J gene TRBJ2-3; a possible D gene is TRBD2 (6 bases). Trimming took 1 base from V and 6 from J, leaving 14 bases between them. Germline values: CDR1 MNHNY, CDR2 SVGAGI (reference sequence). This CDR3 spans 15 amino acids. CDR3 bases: TGTGCCAGCAGTTACTTACTAACGGGGGTTGATACGCAGTATTTT. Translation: CASSYLLTGVDTQYF.

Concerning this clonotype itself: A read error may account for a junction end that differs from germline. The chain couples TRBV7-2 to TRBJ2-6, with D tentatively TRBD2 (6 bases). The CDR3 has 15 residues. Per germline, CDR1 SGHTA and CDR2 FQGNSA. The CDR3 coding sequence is TGTGCCAGCAGCTCCGGGAGCTCTGGGGCCAACATCCTGACTTTC. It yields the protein CASSSGSSGANILTF.

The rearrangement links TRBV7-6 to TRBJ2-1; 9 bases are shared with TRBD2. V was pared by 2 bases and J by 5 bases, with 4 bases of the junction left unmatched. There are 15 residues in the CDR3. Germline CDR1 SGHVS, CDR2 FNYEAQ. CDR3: CASSLMTSGNNEQFF. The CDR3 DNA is TGTGCCAGCAGCTTAATGACTAGCGGCAACAATGAGCAGTTCTTC.

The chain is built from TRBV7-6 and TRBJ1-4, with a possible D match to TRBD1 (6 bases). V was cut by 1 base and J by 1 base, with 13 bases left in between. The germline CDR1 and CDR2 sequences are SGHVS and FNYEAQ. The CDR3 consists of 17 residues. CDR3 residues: CASSLVLGGETNEKLFF. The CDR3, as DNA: TGTGCCAGCAGCTTAGTTCTTGGGGGCGAAACTAATGAAAAACTGTTTTTT.

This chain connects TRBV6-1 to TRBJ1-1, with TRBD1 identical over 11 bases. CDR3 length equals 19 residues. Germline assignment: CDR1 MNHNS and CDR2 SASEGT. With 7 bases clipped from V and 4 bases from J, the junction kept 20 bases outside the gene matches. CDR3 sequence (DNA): TGTGCCAGCACCAAGAACTCCGGGACAGGGGGTATGTTCGGCACTGAAGCTTTCTTT. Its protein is CASTKNSGTGGMFGTEAFF.

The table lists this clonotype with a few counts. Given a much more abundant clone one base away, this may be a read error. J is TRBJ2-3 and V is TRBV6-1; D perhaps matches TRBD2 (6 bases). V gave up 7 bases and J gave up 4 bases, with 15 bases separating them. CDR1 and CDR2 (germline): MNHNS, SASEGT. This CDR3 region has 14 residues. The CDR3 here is CASKWRVESDTQYF. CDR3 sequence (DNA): TGTGCCAGCAAGTGGAGGGTCGAATCAGATACGCAGTATTTT.

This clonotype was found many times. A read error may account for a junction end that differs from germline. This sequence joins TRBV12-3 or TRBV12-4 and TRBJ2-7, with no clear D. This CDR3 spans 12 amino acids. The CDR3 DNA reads TGTGCCAGCAGCTTAGCACTGTACGAGCAGTACTTC. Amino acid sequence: CASSLALYEQYF.

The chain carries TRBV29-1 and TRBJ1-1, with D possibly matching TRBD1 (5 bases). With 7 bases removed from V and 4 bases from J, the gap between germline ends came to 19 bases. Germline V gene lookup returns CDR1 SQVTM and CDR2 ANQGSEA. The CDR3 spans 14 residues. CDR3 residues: CSATGTDFSTEAFF. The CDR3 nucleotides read TGCAGCGCGACCGGGACGGACTTCAGCACTGAAGCTTTCTTT.

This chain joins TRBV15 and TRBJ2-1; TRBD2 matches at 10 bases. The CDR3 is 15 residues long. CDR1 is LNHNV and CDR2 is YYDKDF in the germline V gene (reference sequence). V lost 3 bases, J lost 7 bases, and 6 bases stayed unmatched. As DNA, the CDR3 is TGTGCCACCAGCAGGAGGACTAGCGGAACAAATGAGCAGTTCTTC. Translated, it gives CATSRRTSGTNEQFF.

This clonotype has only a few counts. The CDR3 coding sequence is TGCGCCAGCAGCCCGGGGGACAGGGGGCTCACTGAAGCTTTCTTT. Its translation is CASSPGDRGLTEAFF. The V call is TRBV4-3, the J call TRBJ1-1; 12 bases line up with TRBD1. Germline CDR1 is LGHNA and CDR2 is YSLEER. The CDR3 contains 15 residues. V shed 4 bases, J shed 4 bases, and the junction held 4 bases outside the gene matches.

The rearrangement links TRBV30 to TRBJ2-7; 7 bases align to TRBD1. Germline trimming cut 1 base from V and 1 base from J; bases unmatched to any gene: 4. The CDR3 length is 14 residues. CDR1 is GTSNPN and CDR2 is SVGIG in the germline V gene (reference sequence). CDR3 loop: CAWSDPGGSYEQYF. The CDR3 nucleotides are TGTGCCTGGAGTGACCCAGGGGGATCCTACGAGCAGTACTTC.

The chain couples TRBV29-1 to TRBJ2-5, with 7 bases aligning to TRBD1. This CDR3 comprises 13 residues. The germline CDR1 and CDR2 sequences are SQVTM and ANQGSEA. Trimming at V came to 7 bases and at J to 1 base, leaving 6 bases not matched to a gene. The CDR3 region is CSAYHRGQETQYF. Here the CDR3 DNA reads TGCAGCGCCTACCACAGGGGCCAAGAGACCCAGTACTTC.

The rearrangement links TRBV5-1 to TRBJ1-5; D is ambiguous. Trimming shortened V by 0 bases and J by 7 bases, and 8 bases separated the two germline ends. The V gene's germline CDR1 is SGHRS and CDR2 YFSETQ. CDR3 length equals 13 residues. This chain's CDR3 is CASSLEGPQPQHF. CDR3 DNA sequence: TGCGCCAGCAGCTTGGAGGGCCCCCAGCCCCAGCATTTT. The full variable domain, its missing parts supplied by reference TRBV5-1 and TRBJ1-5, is KAGVTQTPRYLIKTRGQQVTLSCSPISGHRSVSWYQQTPGQGLQFLFEYFSETQRNKGNFPGRFSGRQFSNSRSEMNVSTLELGDSALYLCASSLEGPQPQHFGDGTRLSIL.

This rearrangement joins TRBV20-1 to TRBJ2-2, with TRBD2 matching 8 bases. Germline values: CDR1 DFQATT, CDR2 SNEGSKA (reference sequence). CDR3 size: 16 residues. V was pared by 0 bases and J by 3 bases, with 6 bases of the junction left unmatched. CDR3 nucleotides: TGCAGTGCTAGAGATCTTCGGGGGGGGTACACCGGGGAGCTGTTTTTT. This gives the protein CSARDLRGGYTGELFF.

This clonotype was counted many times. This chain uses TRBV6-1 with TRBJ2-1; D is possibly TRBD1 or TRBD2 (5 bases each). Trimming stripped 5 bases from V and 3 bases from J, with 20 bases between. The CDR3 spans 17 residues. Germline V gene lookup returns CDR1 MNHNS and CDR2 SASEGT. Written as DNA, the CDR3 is TGTGCCAGCAGTATCCCCGAGGGGCGGGCGCTCTACAATGAGCAGTTCTTC. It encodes CASSIPEGRALYNEQFF.